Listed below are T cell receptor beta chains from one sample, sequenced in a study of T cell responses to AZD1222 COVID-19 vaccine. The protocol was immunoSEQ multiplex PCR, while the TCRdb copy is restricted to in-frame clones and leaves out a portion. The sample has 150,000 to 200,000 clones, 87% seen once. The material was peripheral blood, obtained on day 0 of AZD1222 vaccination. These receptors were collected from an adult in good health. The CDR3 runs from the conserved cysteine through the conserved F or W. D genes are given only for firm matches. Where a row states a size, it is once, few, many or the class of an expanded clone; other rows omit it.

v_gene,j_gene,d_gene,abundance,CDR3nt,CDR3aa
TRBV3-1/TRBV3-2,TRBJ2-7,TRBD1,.,TGTGCCAGCAGCATGCCGGGACAGGGGGCTGACGAGCAGTACTTC,CASSMPGQGADEQYF
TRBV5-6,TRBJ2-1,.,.,TGTGCCAGCAGCTTGGAAGGCGCCCCGTTCTTC,CASSLEGAPFF
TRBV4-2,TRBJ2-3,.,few,TGTGCCAGCAGCCCCTCGGTCGGGCGGCAGGTCACAGATACGCAGTATTTT,CASSPSVGRQVTDTQYF
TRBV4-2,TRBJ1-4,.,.,TGTGCCAGCAGCCCCCTGTCTAATGAAAAACTGTTTTTT,CASSPLSNEKLFF
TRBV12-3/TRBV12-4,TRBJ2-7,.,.,TGTGCCAGCAGTCTGATAAACTACGAGCAGTACTTC,CASSLINYEQYF
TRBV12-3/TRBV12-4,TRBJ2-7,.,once,TGTGCCAGCAGGCGGACTATCTACGAGCAGTACTTC,CASRRTIYEQYF
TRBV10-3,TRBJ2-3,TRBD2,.,TGTGCCATCAGTCCTAGCGGGGACCTCACAGATACGCAGTATTTT,CAISPSGDLTDTQYF
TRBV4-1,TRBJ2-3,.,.,TGCGCCAGCAGCCCAAGTCCGGGCGAGGTCGGCACAGATACGCAGTATTTT,CASSPSPGEVGTDTQYF
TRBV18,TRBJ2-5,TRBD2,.,TGTGCCAGCTCACCACTAAGGACTAGCGGGGTCCAAGAGACCCAGTACTTC,CASSPLRTSGVQETQYF
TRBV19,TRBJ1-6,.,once,TGTGCCAGTAGTCTCTGGATCGGGGGGGTTTCACCCCTCCACTTT,CASSLWIGGVSPLHF
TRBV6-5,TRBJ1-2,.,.,TGTGCCAGCAGGAGACAGCACTCTAACTATGGCTACACCTTC,CASRRQHSNYGYTF